One and the same sample provided the 24 T cell receptor beta chains below, sequenced in a study of blood T cell repertoires in COVID-19. The repertoire was sequenced with immunoSEQ multiplex PCR; TCRdb's copy has only in-frame clones and lacks some. The table lists 200,000 to 250,000 clones, nearly 90% of them singletons. Material for sequencing was PBMCs or T cells enriched from blood (not recorded which). These receptors came from a man aged 25 to 40 who had recovered from COVID-19.

The sample holds one count of this clone. This rearrangement joins TRBV5-1 to TRBJ2-5; TRBD1 matches 9 bases. The J segment lost 5 bases and the V segment lost 4 bases, leaving 3 bases of the junction unmatched. There are 13 residues in the CDR3. CDR1 and CDR2 (germline): SGHRS, YFSETQ. The CDR3 loop is CASSAGTGETQYF. The CDR3 DNA follows: TGCGCCAGCAGCGCAGGGACAGGGGAGACCCAGTACTTC.

V and J are TRBV28 and TRBJ2-7; tentative D call: TRBD2 (5 bases). Germline V gene sequence: CDR1 MDHEN, CDR2 SYDVKM. The CDR3 length is 12 residues. Trimming pared 6 bases from V and 6 bases from J, leaving 12 bases between. The CDR3 reads CASRGSGSEQYF. CDR3 bases: TGTGCCAGCAGGGGGAGTGGATCCGAGCAGTACTTC.

In DNA, the CDR3 is TGTGCCAGCACGGCGGCTCCCTACAATGAGCAGTTCTTC. Protein: CASTAAPYNEQFF. The gene calls are TRBV6-6 and TRBJ2-1; D is unresolved. Germline V gives CDR1 MNHNY, CDR2 SVGAGI (reference sequence). This CDR3 region has 13 residues. The V and J ends lost 7 bases and 2 bases respectively, with 9 bases between them.

The chain links TRBV11-2 to TRBJ2-1; tentative D call: TRBD1 (6 bases). CDR3 length: 12 residues. V was trimmed by 0 bases and J by 9 bases, leaving 6 bases between them. Germline CDR1 and CDR2: SGHAT and FQNNGV. The CDR3 DNA reads as TGTGCCAGCAGCTTAGACAGGGGTGAGCAGTTCTTC. It translates to CASSLDRGEQFF.

This chain connects TRBV9 to TRBJ1-6; D is uncertain. The germline CDR1 and CDR2 sequences are SGDLS and YYNGEE. CDR3 length: 14 residues. The germline V and J ends were trimmed by 0 bases and 7 bases, with 8 bases remaining between them. DNA of the CDR3: TGTGCCAGCAGCGTAGGAGGGCAGAATTCACCCCTCCACTTT. This encodes CASSVGGQNSPLHF.

This clone turned up a few times. The chain links TRBV5-1 to TRBJ2-5, with 12 bases lining up with TRBD2. The length of the CDR3 is 15 residues. Trimming cost V 5 bases and J 1 base; bases outside gene matches: 3. The V gene's germline CDR1 is SGHRS and CDR2 YFSETQ. The CDR3 loop is CASRTSGGTQETQYF. In nucleotides, the CDR3 is TGCGCCAGCAGGACTAGCGGGGGAACCCAAGAGACCCAGTACTTC.

The chain links TRBV7-3 to TRBJ1-1, with TRBD1 matching over 11 bases. Germline lookup yields CDR1 SGHTA and CDR2 FQGTGA. CDR3 length equals 15 residues. Germline trimming cut 2 bases from V and 4 bases from J; bases unmatched to any gene: 3. Here the CDR3 DNA reads TGTGCCAGCAGCTTATCCGGGACAGGGGGCACTGAAGCTTTCTTT. As protein: CASSLSGTGGTEAFF.

This chain links TRBV6-1 with TRBJ2-3, with a possible D match to TRBD1 (5 bases). CDR3 size: 15 residues. The germline V and J ends were trimmed by 2 bases and 3 bases, with 12 bases remaining between them. Germline V gene data show CDR1 as MNHNS and CDR2 as SASEGT. The CDR3 sequence is CASSESRERTDTQYF. CDR3 nucleotides: TGTGCCAGCAGTGAATCCAGGGAAAGGACAGATACGCAGTATTTT.

V is TRBV5-1 and J is TRBJ1-3; TRBD1 might be the D (6 bases). V dropped 2 bases and J dropped 4 bases, with 10 bases sitting between them. The CDR3 runs to 14 residues. The germline V gene encodes CDR1 SGHRS and CDR2 YFSETQ. CDR3 nucleotides: TGCGCCAGCAGCTTTACAGGGTACGGAAACACCATATATTTT. This sequence encodes CASSFTGYGNTIYF.

J is TRBJ2-3 and V is TRBV27; TRBD2 agrees at 7 bases. V was pared by 5 bases and J by 9 bases, with 5 bases of the junction left unmatched. The CDR3 sequence is 12 residues long. Per germline, CDR1 MNHEY and CDR2 SMNVEV (reference sequence). CDR3 sequence: CASSLMGGTQYF. The CDR3 DNA follows: TGTGCCAGCAGTCTAATGGGGGGGACGCAGTATTTT.

The chain is built from TRBV3-1 (or the pseudogene TRBV3-2) and TRBJ2-3; the D gene is possibly TRBD2 (7 bases). The CDR3 totals 19 residues. Germline loops: CDR1 LGHDT, CDR2 YNNKEL (reference sequence). Trimming removed 2 bases at V and 1 base at J, with 22 bases between. The CDR3 region is CASSQTTGRGRLGTDTQYF. For the CDR3, the DNA is TGTGCCAGCAGCCAAACAACAGGGAGGGGGAGGTTAGGCACAGATACGCAGTATTTT.

The V call is TRBV3-1 (or the pseudogene TRBV3-2), the J call TRBJ2-1, with 9 nucleotides matching TRBD1. The CDR3 is made up of 16 amino acids. Trimming at V came to 1 base and at J to 5 bases, leaving 6 bases not matched to a gene. Germline assignment: CDR1 LGHDT and CDR2 YNNKEL (reference sequence). The CDR3 DNA follows: TGTGCCAGCAGCCAAGGTACAGGACAGGGGCACAATGAGCAGTTCTTC. Its protein is CASSQGTGQGHNEQFF.

The chain links TRBV20-1 to TRBJ2-3; D not resolved. The CDR3 contains 14 residues. Germline assignment: CDR1 DFQATT and CDR2 SNEGSKA (reference sequence). V lost 3 bases, J lost 0 bases, and 10 bases lay in between. The CDR3 sequence: CSASQFTSTDTQYF. The CDR3 nucleotides read TGCAGTGCTAGTCAATTTACTAGCACAGATACGCAGTATTTT.

V is TRBV4-2 and J is TRBJ2-5; 7 nucleotides line up with TRBD1. The CDR3 consists of 15 residues. Losses at the gene ends were 2 bases for V and 1 base for J; bases not matched to a gene: 4. CDR1 and CDR2 from the germline V gene are LGHNA and YNFKEQ. The CDR3 region is CASSQLQGSQETQYF. In DNA, the CDR3 is TGTGCCAGCAGCCAACTACAGGGGTCCCAAGAGACCCAGTACTTC.

V usage is TRBV12-2 and J usage is TRBJ1-1. TRBV12-2 is annotated as a pseudogene. CDR3 length: 15 amino acids. The CDR3 is CASRFAEAVNTEAFF. The CDR3 DNA reads TGTGCAAGTCGCTTCGCGGAGGCGGTGAACACTGAAGCTTTCTTT.

The rearrangement links TRBV7-6 to TRBJ2-7; D is possibly TRBD1 (5 bases). The V and J ends lost 4 bases and 2 bases respectively, with 15 bases between them. The CDR3 totals 15 residues. Germline V lookup: CDR1 SGHVS, CDR2 FNYEAQ. CDR3 amino acids: CASSSPQGYPYEQYF. For the CDR3, the DNA is TGTGCCAGCAGCTCCCCCCAGGGCTACCCCTACGAGCAGTACTTC. The full variable domain, its missing parts supplied by reference TRBV7-6 and TRBJ2-7, is GAGVSQSPRYKVTKRGQDVALRCDPISGHVSLYWYRQALGQGPEFLTYFNYEAQQDKSGLPNDRFSAERPEGSISTLTIQRTEQRDSAMYRCASSSPQGYPYEQYFGPGTRLTVT.

The V gene is TRBV29-1, the J gene TRBJ2-7; TRBD1 aligns across 9 bases. CDR3 length: 11 residues. Per the germline V gene, CDR1 is SQVTM and CDR2 is ANQGSEA. The CDR3 region has the DNA TGCAGTGCGGGACAGGGCAAGGGGCAGTACTTC. Amino acid sequence: CSAGQGKGQYF.

This rearrangement joins TRBV28 to TRBJ2-7, with D uncertain. Per the germline V gene, CDR1 is MDHEN and CDR2 is SYDVKM. This CDR3 contains 12 residues. Between the trimmed V and J ends, which lost 6 bases and 4 bases, there was a span of 10 bases. In nucleotides, the CDR3 is TGTGCCAGCAGCCCCGTTCGGTACGAGCAGTACTTC. It translates to CASSPVRYEQYF.

The chain employs TRBV5-1 and TRBJ1-1; D is uncertain. Trimming shortened V by 6 bases and J by 3 bases, and 9 bases separated the two germline ends. CDR1 and CDR2 (germline): SGHRS, YFSETQ. This CDR3 is 12 amino acids long. In nucleotides, the CDR3 is TGCGCCAGCAAGCTAGTTGACACTGAAGCTTTCTTT. Residues: CASKLVDTEAFF.

This chain connects TRBV30 to TRBJ1-5; D gene unclear. The CDR3 has 14 residues. V was cut by 3 bases and J by 6 bases, with 15 bases left in between. Germline V gene sequence: CDR1 GTSNPN, CDR2 SVGIG (reference sequence). As DNA, the CDR3 is TGTGCCTGGAGCCTAGGAGGGAGTCGTCAGCCCCAGCATTTT. Residues: CAWSLGGSRQPQHF.

This clone is a singleton in its sample. The V and J genes are TRBV18 and TRBJ2-5, with 9 bases fitting TRBD2. Germline CDR1 and CDR2: KGHSH and LQKENI. The V segment lost 1 base and the J segment 1 base; nucleotides outside the gene matches: 7. CDR3 length: 17 residues. For the CDR3, the DNA is TGTGCCAGCTCACCACAGCTCGAGACTAGCGGCCAAGAGACCCAGTACTTC. It translates to CASSPQLETSGQETQYF.

V gene TRBV5-4 combines with J gene TRBJ1-4, with 9 positions matching TRBD1. Germline loops: CDR1 SGHNT, CDR2 YYREEE (reference sequence). The CDR3 is 15 amino acids. V lost 1 base to trimming and J lost 7 bases; unmatched junction nucleotides: 5. CDR3 coding DNA: TGTGCCAGCAGCTTGCGACAGGGGGGTTTTGAAAAACTGTTTTTT. It is translated as CASSLRQGGFEKLFF.

The rearrangement joins TRBV19 to TRBJ2-7; a possible D gene is TRBD2 (6 bases). Germline V gene sequence: CDR1 LNHDA, CDR2 SQIVND (reference sequence). Trimming stripped 4 bases from V and 0 bases from J, with 19 bases between. The CDR3 totals 17 residues. CDR3 DNA sequence: TGTGCCAGTAGTAGAGGGCGGGCGGGGCTGGGCTCCTACGAGCAGTACTTC. Encoded protein: CASSRGRAGLGSYEQYF. The whole variable domain, remainder taken from reference TRBV19 and TRBJ2-7, is DGGITQSPKYLFRKEGQNVTLSCEQNLNHDAMYWYRQDPGQGLRLIYYSQIVNDFQKGDIAEGYSVSREKKESFPLTVTSAQKNPTAFYLCASSRGRAGLGSYEQYFGPGTRLTVT.

The chain joins TRBV7-8 to TRBJ1-6; D may be TRBD1 (5 bases). CDR1 and CDR2 from the germline V gene are SGHVS and FQNEAQ. This CDR3 has 15 residues. Trimming shortened V by 1 base and J by 7 bases, and 11 bases separated the two germline ends. For the CDR3, the DNA is TGTGCCAGCAGCTTAGGCGCGGGGCGGAATTCACCCCTCCACTTT. It codes for CASSLGAGRNSPLHF.